The 26 T cell receptor beta chains below were found in one sample sequenced in a study of T cell repertoires in cytomegalovirus infection (dated by TCRdb to between 2018 and 2021). The instrument was an Illumina HiSeq 1500. The public reads were reanalyzed by TCRdb: fastp trimming at Q25, MiXCR alignment, in-frame beta chains only. Rows merge per CDR3 protein into single entries with the most common DNA and genes. The sample table records about 450,000 distinct CDR3 sequences; around 32% of these occur just once. The ten largest clonotypes hold about 13% of the sample. The sequencing input was PBMCs. The source is a human donor in good health (CMV status not recorded). Some clones in this sample may be carry-over from other donors' samples.

The genes are TRBV12-3 or TRBV12-4 and TRBJ2-1; TRBD1 aligns across 11 bases. Unmatched junction bases numbered 3, after V lost 6 bases and J lost 5 bases. The CDR3 is 14 amino acids. The CDR3, as DNA: TGTGCCAGCAGGTGGACAGGGGGCCACAATGAGCAGTTCTTC. Residues: CASRWTGGHNEQFF.

This clonotype was found a few times. The rearrangement joins TRBV5-4 to TRBJ1-2; TRBD1 is a possible D gene (5 bases). Germline values: CDR1 SGHNT, CDR2 YYREEE (reference sequence). V lost 0 bases, J lost 4 bases, and 13 bases lay in between. The CDR3 spans 15 residues. The CDR3 DNA reads TGTGCCAGCAGCTTGGAGATAGGGGCGACCTATGGCTACACCTTC. Protein sequence: CASSLEIGATYGYTF.

The chain combines TRBV19 with TRBJ1-6; D perhaps matches TRBD1 (6 bases). The CDR3 is 13 amino acids. V was clipped by 8 bases and J by 5 bases, with 10 bases between them. Germline CDR1 and CDR2: LNHDA and SQIVND (reference sequence). For the CDR3, the DNA is TGTGCCAGTGCCGGGACAAATAATTCACCCCTCCACTTT. Residues: CASAGTNNSPLHF.

This chain connects TRBV30 to TRBJ1-2; 10 bases are shared with TRBD1. Germline CDR1 GTSNPN, CDR2 SVGIG (reference sequence). V lost 6 bases, J lost 1 base, and 5 bases stayed unmatched. The CDR3 is 14 amino acids. The CDR3 region is CACPGTGDNYGYTF. The CDR3, as DNA: TGTGCCTGCCCGGGGACAGGGGATAACTATGGCTACACCTTC. The variable domain in full, with the rest retrieved from reference TRBV30 and TRBJ1-2, is SQTIHQWPATLVQPVGSPLSLECTVEGTSNPNLYWYRQAAGRGLQLLFYSVGIGQISSEVPQNLSASRPQDRQFILSSKKLLLSDSGFYLCACPGTGDNYGYTFGSGTRLTVV.

The rearrangement joins TRBV2 to TRBJ1-5, with 8 bases aligning to TRBD1. Trimming took 7 bases from V and 6 from J; bases not matched to a gene: 8. The CDR3 runs 14 residues. Germline CDR1 and CDR2: SNHLY and FYNNEI. Here the CDR3 reads CASTPDRGGQPQHF. The CDR3 DNA sequence: TGTGCCAGCACTCCCGACAGGGGCGGTCAGCCCCAGCATTTT.

CDR3: CASTPTAGGTYNEQFF. In nucleotides, the CDR3 is TGCGCCAGCACCCCCACGGCAGGGGGCACGTACAATGAGCAGTTCTTC. The rearrangement joins TRBV5-1 to TRBJ2-1; 8 bases agree with TRBD1. In germline, CDR1 is SGHRS, CDR2 YFSETQ. The CDR3 covers 16 residues. The V gene end was trimmed by 6 bases and the J gene end by 4 bases; junction bases not matched to a gene: 12.

The chain is built from TRBV12-3 or TRBV12-4 and TRBJ1-4; D gene unclear. This CDR3 is built from 13 residues. With 6 bases removed from V and 8 bases from J, the gap between germline ends came to 13 bases. CDR3 protein: CASRGLFGEKLFF. The DNA for the CDR3 is TGTGCCAGCAGAGGGCTTTTTGGGGAAAAACTGTTTTTT.

This clonotype has just a few counts. J is TRBJ1-4 and V is TRBV28, with D possibly TRBD1 on 5 matching bases. CDR3 size: 14 residues. CDR1 is MDHEN and CDR2 is SYDVKM in the germline V gene. The V gene lost 6 bases and the J gene lost 10 bases, with 18 bases spanning the gap. DNA of the CDR3: TGTGCCAGCAGCCTGACAGCTTTAAGGGGAAAACTGTTTTTT. Protein sequence: CASSLTALRGKLFF.

V usage is TRBV7-2 and J usage is TRBJ1-2; D uncertain. V lost 2 bases and J lost 6, with 22 bases in between. Looked up from germline, CDR1 is SGHTA and CDR2 is FQGNSA. There are 17 residues in the CDR3. DNA for the CDR3: TGTGCCAGCAGCTTAAATCGTGAGGGATCACTCTTTAATGGCTACACCTTC. Its translation is CASSLNREGSLFNGYTF.

The CDR3 loop reads CASSIAAGSQPQHF. CDR3 DNA sequence: TGTGCCAGTAGTATCGCGGCAGGGAGTCAGCCCCAGCATTTT. This chain connects TRBV19 to TRBJ1-5; maybe TRBD1 (5 bases). This CDR3 comprises 14 residues. Trimming stripped 3 bases from V and 6 bases from J, with 12 bases between. Germline V gives CDR1 LNHDA, CDR2 SQIVND (reference sequence).

The chain couples TRBV7-2 to TRBJ1-1; D not resolved. The V end lost 5 bases, the J end lost 6 bases, and 16 bases lay between the germline ends. The CDR3 is 14 amino acids. The germline CDR1 and CDR2 sequences are SGHTA and FQGNSA. The CDR3 sequence: CASSPRRWPPEAFF. CDR3 nucleotide sequence: TGTGCCAGCAGCCCCCGGCGGTGGCCACCTGAAGCTTTCTTT.

The chain links TRBV5-5 to TRBJ1-4, with TRBD1 matching 9 bases. This CDR3 has 17 residues. Germline V gene sequence: CDR1 SGHKS, CDR2 YYEKEE (reference sequence). V shed 3 bases, J shed 5 bases, and the junction held 11 bases outside the gene matches. The CDR3 DNA follows: TGTGCCAGCAGCTCCGTCCCGGGACAGGGAACGAATGAAAAACTGTTTTTT. Translated: CASSSVPGQGTNEKLFF.

J is TRBJ2-5 and V is TRBV10-1; tentatively, D is TRBD1 or TRBD2 (5 bases each). V was pared by 3 bases and J by 2 bases, with 7 bases between. CDR3 length: 13 residues. Germline loops: CDR1 WNHNN, CDR2 SYGVQD (reference sequence). CDR3 in amino acids: CASSDGGQETQYF. DNA for the CDR3: TGCGCCAGCAGTGATGGGGGTCAAGAGACCCAGTACTTC.

This clonotype has a handful of counts. This chain uses TRBV7-9 with TRBJ1-5; D remains unclear. Germline CDR1 SEHNR, CDR2 FQNEAQ (reference sequence). V dropped 5 bases and J dropped 6 bases, with 11 bases sitting between them. The CDR3 sequence is 13 residues long. This CDR3 is CASSKQWGQPQHF. The CDR3 nucleotides read TGTGCCAGCAGCAAACAGTGGGGTCAGCCCCAGCATTTT.

This clonotype was found a few times. The rearrangement uses TRBV5-1 and TRBJ2-7, with D tentatively TRBD2 (6 bases). Per the germline V gene, CDR1 is SGHRS and CDR2 is YFSETQ. The CDR3 extends over 14 amino acids. Trimming took 6 bases from V and 3 from J, leaving 16 bases between them. CDR3 loop: CASNPAEGVYEQYF. The CDR3 bases are TGCGCCAGCAACCCTGCGGAGGGAGTCTACGAGCAGTACTTC.

At least ten counts were recorded for this clonotype. V and J are TRBV7-9 and TRBJ2-1; weak D call: TRBD2 (5 bases). Per the germline V gene, CDR1 is SEHNR and CDR2 is FQNEAQ (reference sequence). V dropped 5 bases and J dropped 0 bases, with 11 bases sitting between them. The CDR3 sequence is 15 residues long. The CDR3 nucleotides are TGTGCCAGCAGCGCCCTGGGGAGCTCCTACAATGAGCAGTTCTTC. It codes for CASSALGSSYNEQFF.

In its sample, this clonotype was seen a few times. J is TRBJ1-1 and V is TRBV19; D is undetermined. The CDR3 is made up of 13 amino acids. Germline loops: CDR1 LNHDA, CDR2 SQIVND (reference sequence). Trimming took 7 bases from V and 2 from J, leaving 11 bases between them. The CDR3 is CASKIGRNTEAFF. CDR3 bases: TGTGCCAGTAAGATCGGACGTAACACTGAAGCTTTCTTT.

The V and J genes are TRBV27 and TRBJ2-1, with 15 nucleotides matching TRBD2. V shed 5 bases and J 2 bases; nucleotides not matched to a gene: 10. Germline loops: CDR1 MNHEY, CDR2 SMNVEV (reference sequence). The CDR3 loop spans 19 amino acids. CDR3 sequence: CASSLFPGTSGGTYNEQFF. CDR3 nucleotides: TGTGCCAGCAGTCTATTCCCCGGGACTAGCGGGGGGACCTACAATGAGCAGTTCTTC.

CDR3 in DNA: TGTGCCAGCAATAACAGGGTGGGCGAGCAGTTCTTC. This gives the protein CASNNRVGEQFF. The rearrangement links TRBV6-1 to TRBJ2-1; a weak D match, TRBD1 (6 bases). The CDR3 is made up of 12 amino acids. CDR1 is MNHNS and CDR2 is SASEGT in the germline V gene. Trimming took off 7 bases at V and 10 bases at J, with 14 bases between the two ends.

This clonotype was seen only a few times. The J gene is TRBJ1-2, the V gene TRBV5-1, with no clear D. V was trimmed by 5 bases and J by 6 bases, leaving 14 bases between them. The length of the CDR3 is 13 residues. Germline CDR1 and CDR2: SGHRS and YFSETQ. DNA for the CDR3: TGCGCCAGCAGGAGGCAAGAAGGAGATGGCTACACCTTC. This codes for CASRRQEGDGYTF.

The genes are TRBV5-6 and TRBJ2-1; 9 bases are a match to TRBD1. V lost 2 bases and J lost 7; bases outside the gene matches: 4. The CDR3 loop spans 14 amino acids. Germline CDR1 is SGHDT and CDR2 is YYEEEE. The CDR3 DNA sequence: TGTGCCAGCAGCTTTCCCGGGACAGGGAATGAGCAGTTCTTC. Its protein is CASSFPGTGNEQFF.

This clonotype appeared once. The J gene is TRBJ1-3, the V gene TRBV6-5, with TRBD1 as a possible D gene (6 bases). This CDR3 comprises 15 residues. V lost 6 bases, J lost 3 bases, and 15 bases lay in between. The germline gives CDR1 MNHEY, CDR2 SVGAGI. The CDR3 nucleotides are TGTGCCAGCAGCCTTGCGACAGGTTTTGGAAACACCATATATTTT. Translated, it gives CASSLATGFGNTIYF.

This clonotype was seen a handful of times. This chain connects TRBV24-1 to TRBJ1-2, with a tentative D call TRBD1 (5 bases). Germline V gene lookup returns CDR1 KGHDR and CDR2 SFDVKD. V was pared by 2 bases and J by 7 bases, with 10 bases between. The CDR3 consists of 13 residues. The CDR3, as DNA: TGTGCCACCAGTGATTCAGGGTTCAGTGGCTACACCTTC. This gives the protein CATSDSGFSGYTF.

This clonotype showed up many times. J is TRBJ2-1 and V is TRBV7-6; D may be TRBD1 (6 bases). CDR1 is SGHVS and CDR2 is FNYEAQ in the germline V gene. The CDR3 runs 14 residues. Trimming stripped 8 bases from V and 4 bases from J, with 15 bases between. Here the CDR3 reads CASGGRGRYNEQFF. CDR3 coding DNA: TGTGCCAGCGGGGGCAGGGGTCGATACAATGAGCAGTTCTTC. Together with reference TRBV7-6 and TRBJ2-1, the CDR3 gives the full variable domain: GAGVSQSPRYKVTKRGQDVALRCDPISGHVSLYWYRQALGQGPEFLTYFNYEAQQDKSGLPNDRFSAERPEGSISTLTIQRTEQRDSAMYRCASGGRGRYNEQFFGPGTRLTVL.

This clonotype was observed a handful of times. The chain couples TRBV6-6 to TRBJ1-2; D is unresolved. This CDR3 spans 12 amino acids. Germline V gene data show CDR1 as MNHNY and CDR2 as SVGAGI (reference sequence). Trimming removed 6 bases from V and 4 bases from J, with 9 bases in between. The CDR3 bases are TGTGCCAGCAGACCCCGGGCCTATGGCTACACCTTC. The encoded protein is CASRPRAYGYTF.

This clonotype was seen a few times. V usage is TRBV7-2 and J usage is TRBJ2-2; D might be TRBD1 (5 bases). The CDR3 loop spans 17 amino acids. Germline V gives CDR1 SGHTA, CDR2 FQGNSA. V dropped 5 bases and J dropped 0 bases, with 16 bases sitting between them. CDR3 DNA sequence: TGTGCCAGCAGCCCAATTGTGGGGCAACCGAACACCGGGGAGCTGTTTTTT. Amino acid sequence: CASSPIVGQPNTGELFF. The whole variable domain, filled in from reference TRBV7-2 and TRBJ2-2, reads GAGVSQSPSNKVTEKGKDVELRCDPISGHTALYWYRQSLGQGLEFLIYFQGNSAPDKSGLPSDRFSAERTGGSVSTLTIQRTQQEDSAVYLCASSPIVGQPNTGELFFGEGSRLTVL.